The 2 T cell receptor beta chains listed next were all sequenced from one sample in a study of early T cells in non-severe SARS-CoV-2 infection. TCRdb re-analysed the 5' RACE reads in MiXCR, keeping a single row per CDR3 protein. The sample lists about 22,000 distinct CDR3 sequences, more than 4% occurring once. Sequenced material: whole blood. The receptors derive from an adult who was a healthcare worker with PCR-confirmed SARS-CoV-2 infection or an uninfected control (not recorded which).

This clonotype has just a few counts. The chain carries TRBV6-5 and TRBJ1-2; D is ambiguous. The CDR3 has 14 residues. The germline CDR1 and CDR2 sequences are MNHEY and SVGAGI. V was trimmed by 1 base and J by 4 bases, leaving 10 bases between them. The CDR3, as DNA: TGTGCCAGCAGTTACTTATATGAGGCCTATGGCTACACCTTC. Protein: CASSYLYEAYGYTF.

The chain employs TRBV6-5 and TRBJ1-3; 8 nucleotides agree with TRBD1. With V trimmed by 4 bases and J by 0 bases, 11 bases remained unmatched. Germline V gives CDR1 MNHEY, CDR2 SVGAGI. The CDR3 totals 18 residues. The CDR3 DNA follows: TGTGCCAGCAGTTTAAGGTCGACAGGGGCGAGCTCTGGAAACACCATATATTTT. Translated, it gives CASSLRSTGASSGNTIYF.